These 15 T cell receptor beta chains originate from one sample sequenced in a study of T cells in Graves' hyperthyroidism and ophthalmopathy. Amplified TCR beta CDR3 regions came from RNA transcripts. The HTBI primer set was used in a first-round RT-PCR of the TCR CDR3. TCRdb redid the calling of the multiplex PCR reads with MiXCR, one entry per CDR3 protein. Among 500,000 to 600,000 distinct CDR3 sequences listed, over 15% were seen once. Sequencing used blood. These receptors were obtained from a woman younger than 35 with Graves' hyperthyroidism.

A few counts support this clonotype. The J gene is TRBJ2-3, the V gene TRBV10-2; 10 bases align to TRBD2. This CDR3 region has 15 residues. The trim removed 3 bases at V and 6 bases at J, leaving 6 bases unmatched. In germline, CDR1 is WSHSY, CDR2 SAAADI. CDR3 protein: CASSEIAGGLDTQYF. As DNA, the CDR3 is TGCGCCAGCAGTGAAATAGCGGGGGGATTGGATACGCAGTATTTT.

This clonotype was found a few times. The V gene is TRBV20-1, the J gene TRBJ1-6; D not certain. Germline V gives CDR1 DFQATT, CDR2 SNEGSKA (reference sequence). The CDR3 runs 15 residues. Trimming shortened V by 3 bases and J by 7 bases, and 16 bases separated the two germline ends. The CDR3: CSASGGQAPNSPLHF. The CDR3 region has the DNA TGCAGTGCTAGTGGCGGCCAGGCGCCCAATTCACCCCTCCACTTT.

The sample holds a few counts of this clonotype. V usage is TRBV2 and J usage is TRBJ2-7; 9 bases agree with TRBD1. The length of the CDR3 is 14 residues. Germline CDR1 SNHLY, CDR2 FYNNEI. Unmatched junction bases numbered 4, after V lost 4 bases and J lost 3 bases. DNA for the CDR3: TGTGCCAGCAGTGCATCGGGACAGGGCTACGAGCAGTACTTC. Its protein product is CASSASGQGYEQYF.

In this sample, this clonotype turned up a few times. This chain connects TRBV7-2 to TRBJ2-3; D gene unclear. Per the germline V gene, CDR1 is SGHTA and CDR2 is FQGNSA. The CDR3 extends over 14 amino acids. The V gene lost 0 bases and the J gene lost 2 bases, with 6 bases spanning the gap. The CDR3 region is CASSLAAITDTQYF. The CDR3 coding sequence is TGTGCCAGCAGCTTAGCGGCCATCACAGATACGCAGTATTTT.

This clonotype was seen repeatedly, ten times or more. The chain is built from TRBV3-1 and TRBJ2-3; 10 nucleotides align to TRBD2. With 4 bases clipped from V and 0 bases from J, the junction kept 7 bases outside the gene matches. The CDR3 has 17 amino acids. CDR1 is LGHDT and CDR2 is YNNKEL in the germline V gene (reference sequence). CDR3 in amino acids: CASSLMSAGGSTDTQYF. CDR3 nucleotides: TGTGCCAGCAGCCTGATGTCAGCGGGAGGGAGCACAGATACGCAGTATTTT.

At least ten counts were recorded for this clonotype. The V and J genes are TRBV2 and TRBJ1-5; no firm D call. CDR3 size: 14 residues. Looked up from germline, CDR1 is SNHLY and CDR2 is FYNNEI. Trimming took 1 base from V and 4 from J, leaving 8 bases between them. The CDR3: CASSEGSQNQPQHF. The CDR3 nucleotides are TGTGCCAGCAGTGAAGGCAGCCAAAATCAGCCCCAGCATTTT.

In its sample, this clonotype was seen many times. V usage is TRBV2 and J usage is TRBJ1-5, with a weak D call TRBD1 (5 bases). The CDR3 spans 14 residues. The V gene's germline CDR1 is SNHLY and CDR2 FYNNEI. The CDR3 DNA is TGTGCGATCGGGGCAGGCAATAGCAATCAGCCCCAGCATTTT. Translation: CAIGAGNSNQPQHF.

The chain joins TRBV10-3 to TRBJ2-6; 7 bases match TRBD2. Germline assignment: CDR1 ENHRY and CDR2 SYGVKD. The CDR3 is made up of 14 amino acids. The ends lost 7 bases at V and 2 bases at J; junction bases unmatched: 2. The CDR3 protein is CAITRGAGANVLTF. DNA of the CDR3: TGTGCCATCACCCGGGGGGCTGGGGCCAACGTCCTGACTTTC.

The V gene is TRBV19, the J gene TRBJ2-7; D remains ambiguous. The ends were cut back, 5 bases at V and 0 bases at J, with 14 bases in the middle. Germline loops: CDR1 LNHDA, CDR2 SQIVND (reference sequence). There are 15 residues in the CDR3. In DNA, the CDR3 is TGTGCCAGTAGTCCCATATATACCAGCTCCTACGAGCAGTACTTC. It is translated as CASSPIYTSSYEQYF. The whole variable domain, filled in from reference TRBV19 and TRBJ2-7, reads DGGITQSPKYLFRKEGQNVTLSCEQNLNHDAMYWYRQDPGQGLRLIYYSQIVNDFQKGDIAEGYSVSREKKESFPLTVTSAQKNPTAFYLCASSPIYTSSYEQYFGPGTRLTVT.

This clonotype turned up a few times. The genes are TRBV4-3 and TRBJ1-1; D unresolved. V was trimmed by 4 bases and J by 8 bases, leaving 20 bases between them. Germline lookup yields CDR1 LGHNA and CDR2 YSLEER. This CDR3 is 15 amino acids long. CDR3 residues: CASSRQTGASGEAFF. CDR3 DNA sequence: TGCGCCAGCAGCCGCCAAACGGGAGCATCGGGAGAAGCTTTCTTT.

This chain links TRBV6-2 or TRBV6-3 with TRBJ1-1, with D unresolved. This CDR3 is 14 amino acids long. V was shortened by 2 bases and J by 3 bases, with 10 bases between the two germline ends. CDR1 and CDR2 (germline): MNHEY, SVGEGT. This CDR3 reads CASSYIGQYTEAFF. CDR3 DNA sequence: TGTGCCAGCAGTTACATAGGGCAGTACACTGAAGCTTTCTTT.

Worth noting for this clonotype: A much larger clone is a single base away; this may be a read error. CDR3 residues: CASSSRQTMRHTF. DNA of the CDR3: TGTGCCAGCAGTTCCCGACAGACGATGCGCCACACCTTC. The chain carries TRBV12-3 or TRBV12-4 and TRBJ1-2; D might be TRBD1 (5 bases). V dropped 4 bases and J dropped 12 bases, with 18 bases sitting between them. This CDR3 comprises 13 residues.

The sample holds a few counts of this clonotype. The chain recombines TRBV9 with TRBJ1-2, with 8 bases aligning to TRBD1. V dropped 3 bases and J dropped 7; count of bases not matched to a gene: 11. The CDR3 is made up of 15 amino acids. Germline assignment: CDR1 SGDLS and CDR2 YYNGEE. The CDR3 is CASSATGGGGGGYTF. The CDR3 DNA sequence: TGTGCCAGCAGCGCAACAGGGGGAGGCGGAGGTGGCTACACCTTC.

In its sample, this clonotype was seen a few times. V is TRBV12-5 and J is TRBJ1-6; 7 positions match TRBD1. With V trimmed by 6 bases and J by 11 bases, 4 bases remained unmatched. The CDR3 consists of 12 residues. Germline V lookup: CDR1 LGHNT, CDR2 FRNRAP. The CDR3 loop is CASGIQGPPLHF. CDR3 nucleotide sequence: TGTGCTAGTGGGATACAGGGGCCACCCCTCCACTTT.

This clonotype was seen many times. The genes are TRBV2 and TRBJ2-7; 7 positions agree with TRBD1. The V and J ends lost 7 bases and 2 bases, in that order; junction bases with no gene match: 8. CDR3 size: 14 residues. CDR1 and CDR2 from the germline V gene are SNHLY and FYNNEI. The CDR3 DNA sequence: TGTGCCAGCAACTCGGACAGGACCACCTACGAGCAGTACTTC. It codes for CASNSDRTTYEQYF.